Listed below are T cell receptor beta chains from one sample, sequenced in a study of technical replicates of blood from a handful of donors. TCRdb's copy holds only in-frame clones and misses some; the assay was immunoSEQ multiplex PCR. Among about 100,000 clones listed, under 97% were seen once. The sample comprised T cells isolated from PBMCs. The source of these receptors is a human donor in good health. CDR3s include the opening cysteine and the closing phenylalanine or tryptophan. D genes are given only for firm matches. Clone size is shown for a subset of rows, as once, few, many or a class of expanded clone.

d_call | clone_size | cdr3_length | j_call | v_call | cdr3_aa | cdr3_nt
NA | NA | 14 | TRBJ2-4 | TRBV13 | CASSRGPGGNIQYF | TGTGCCAGCAGCCGCGGGCCCGGGGGAAACATTCAGTACTTC
NA | once | 15 | TRBJ2-7 | TRBV14 | CASRPSEGSSYEQYF | TGTGCCAGCAGGCCGTCGGAGGGATCTTCCTACGAGCAGTACTTC
NA | once | 16 | TRBJ1-5 | TRBV6-6 | CASTVSPGFRNQPQHF | TGTGCCAGCACCGTATCCCCGGGTTTTCGCAATCAGCCCCAGCATTTT
TRBD1 | NA | 15 | TRBJ1-5 | TRBV10-3 | CATSQTDRAGQPQHF | TGTGCCACCAGCCAAACCGACAGGGCAGGTCAGCCCCAGCATTTT
NA | NA | 15 | TRBJ2-1 | TRBV4-1 | CASSYPGQSSGEQFF | TGCGCCAGCAGCTACCCTGGCCAGTCTAGTGGTGAGCAGTTCTTC
TRBD1 | NA | 14 | TRBJ2-2 | TRBV28 | CASQGQANTGELFF | TGTGCCAGTCAGGGACAGGCGAACACCGGGGAGCTGTTTTTT
NA | NA | 17 | TRBJ2-1 | TRBV4-1 | CASSPPSTVPNYNEQFF | TGCGCCAGCAGCCCCCCATCGACAGTACCAAACTACAATGAGCAGTTCTTC
TRBD1 | NA | 16 | TRBJ2-1 | TRBV4-2 | CASSPDRGRQRNEQFF | TGTGCCAGCAGCCCGGACAGGGGGAGACAGAGGAATGAGCAGTTCTTC
NA | NA | 14 | TRBJ2-7 | TRBV14 | CASSPQDQPYEQYF | TGTGCCAGCAGCCCACAGGATCAGCCCTACGAGCAGTACTTC
TRBD1 | NA | 16 | TRBJ1-2 | TRBV4-1 | CASSQGGSGTGYGYTF | TGCGCCAGCAGCCAAGGGGGGTCCGGGACAGGGTATGGCTACACCTTC
NA | NA | 12 | TRBJ2-5 | TRBV28 | CASSPPWATQYF | TGTGCCAGCAGTCCCCCTTGGGCGACCCAGTACTTC
NA | NA | 16 | TRBJ1-6 | TRBV6-6 | CASIASRSSYNSPLHF | TGTGCCAGCATAGCGTCCCGAAGCTCCTATAATTCACCCCTCCACTTT
NA | NA | 13 | TRBJ2-5 | TRBV5-1 | CASSSEYQETQYF | TGCGCCAGCAGCTCCGAGTACCAAGAGACCCAGTACTTC
NA | NA | 13 | TRBJ2-5 | TRBV6-5 | CASSRQGGETQYF | TGTGCCAGCAGCCGCCAGGGGGGAGAGACCCAGTACTTC
TRBD1 | NA | 15 | TRBJ2-1 | TRBV2 | CASRARTGGNNEQFF | TGTGCCAGCAGAGCGCGGACAGGTGGTAACAATGAGCAGTTCTTC
TRBD2 | NA | 17 | TRBJ2-1 | TRBV9 | CASSPWTSVGSYNEQFF | TGTGCCAGCAGCCCATGGACTAGCGTGGGCTCCTACAATGAGCAGTTCTTC
NA | NA | 15 | TRBJ2-7 | TRBV4-2 | CASSQDLGERFEQYF | TGTGCCAGCAGCCAAGATTTGGGAGAGAGGTTCGAGCAGTACTTC
NA | NA | 13 | TRBJ2-5 | TRBV29-1 | CSVLGVTQETQYF | TGCAGCGTTCTAGGGGTGACTCAAGAGACCCAGTACTTC
TRBD1 | NA | 13 | TRBJ1-2 | TRBV5-4 | CASIVQGAHGYTF | TGTGCCAGCATTGTACAGGGGGCGCATGGCTACACCTTC
NA | NA | 14 | TRBJ2-1 | TRBV7-9 | CASIFAGPYNEQFF | TGTGCCAGCATTTTTGCGGGCCCCTACAATGAGCAGTTCTTC
TRBD2 | NA | 15 | TRBJ2-1 | TRBV27 | CASAKGTSAYNEQFF | TGTGCCAGCGCTAAAGGGACTAGTGCCTACAATGAGCAGTTCTTC
TRBD2 | NA | 15 | TRBJ2-5 | TRBV11-3 | CASSLRGGAEETQYF | TGTGCCAGCAGCTTGCGCGGGGGGGCCGAAGAGACCCAGTACTTC
NA | NA | 14 | TRBJ2-1 | TRBV11-2 | CASRPLRNYNEQFF | TGTGCCAGCAGACCTCTGCGGAACTACAATGAGCAGTTCTTC